The 21 T cell receptor beta chains below all came from one sample that was sequenced in a study of cytomegalovirus exposure and HLA in healthy donors. Amplification used 60 Vbeta primers and 13 Jbeta primers. TCRdb keeps only in-frame clones here, not all; method: immunoSEQ multiplex PCR. The sample records roughly 77,000 clones, around 72% being singletons. The sample was PBMCs. The source of these receptors is a woman in her 40s in good health and CMV-seropositive.

The chain links TRBV29-1 to TRBJ1-1, with 10 bases lining up with TRBD1. The CDR3 is 14 residues long. CDR1 is SQVTM and CDR2 is ANQGSEA in the germline V gene. V gave up 4 bases and J gave up 4 bases; unmatched junction bases: 6. The CDR3 region is CSVVSDRGSTEAFF. Here the CDR3 DNA reads TGCAGCGTTGTTTCGGACAGGGGGAGCACTGAAGCTTTCTTT.

The table lists this clone with a count of one. This rearrangement joins TRBV11-2 to TRBJ1-6; 7 positions match TRBD1. The CDR3 runs 16 residues. Germline V gene lookup returns CDR1 SGHAT and CDR2 FQNNGV. The trim removed 3 bases at V and 8 bases at J, leaving 10 bases unmatched. CDR3 amino acids: CASSFPTGVVDSPLHF. Here the CDR3 DNA reads TGTGCCAGCAGCTTTCCCACAGGGGTCGTGGATTCACCCCTCCACTTT.

The J gene is TRBJ2-7, the V gene TRBV4-1; D remains unclear. Germline V CDR1 and CDR2: MGHRA, YSYEKL. The germline V and J ends were trimmed by 3 bases and 2 bases, with 14 bases remaining between them. This CDR3 region has 15 residues. The DNA for the CDR3 is TGCGCCAGCAGCCACAATTTTGGAGAAACCTACGAGCAGTACTTC. Amino acid sequence: CASSHNFGETYEQYF.

CDR3: CASSVVGVHQETQYF. Here the CDR3 DNA reads TGTGCCAGCAGCGTAGTTGGAGTCCACCAAGAGACCCAGTACTTC. This chain connects TRBV9 to TRBJ2-5, with D uncertain. CDR3 size: 15 residues. Per the germline V gene, CDR1 is SGDLS and CDR2 is YYNGEE. V was shortened by 0 bases and J by 0 bases, with 9 bases between the two germline ends.

The chain employs TRBV5-1 and TRBJ1-1; D unresolved. V lost 0 bases and J lost 2, with 5 bases in between. Germline V gene data show CDR1 as SGHRS and CDR2 as YFSETQ. The CDR3 has 13 residues. CDR3: CASSLDINTEAFF. The DNA for the CDR3 is TGCGCCAGCAGCTTGGACATCAACACTGAAGCTTTCTTT.

With regard to this clone: Other DNA sequences in the sample encode the same CDR3. This chain connects TRBV27 to TRBJ2-7; the match to TRBD2 covers 8 bases. Germline loops: CDR1 MNHEY, CDR2 SMNVEV (reference sequence). V dropped 1 base and J dropped 4; count of bases not matched to a gene: 6. The length of the CDR3 is 15 residues. In nucleotides, the CDR3 is TGTGCCAGCAGTTTATTTTTGGCGGGGGGTTACGAGCAGTACTTC. It encodes CASSLFLAGGYEQYF.

The chain links TRBV7-9 to TRBJ2-7; D possibly corresponds to TRBD2 (6 bases). V lost 0 bases and J 1 base, leaving 7 bases between the germline ends. This CDR3 has 14 amino acids. Per germline, CDR1 SEHNR and CDR2 FQNEAQ (reference sequence). The CDR3 nucleotides are TGTGCCAGCAGCTTAGCGGGGGGATCCTACGAGCAGTACTTC. Amino acids: CASSLAGGSYEQYF.

The chain is built from TRBV10-3 and TRBJ2-7; weak D call: TRBD2 (7 bases). Germline V gene data show CDR1 as ENHRY and CDR2 as SYGVKD. The CDR3 is 15 residues long. V was trimmed by 0 bases and J by 6 bases, leaving 15 bases between them. DNA for the CDR3: TGTGCCATCAGTGAGTCGGGGGGGCTGGGGGTCGAGCAGTACTTC. Translation: CAISESGGLGVEQYF.

This clone was detected only a few times. The V gene is TRBV2, the J gene TRBJ1-2, with D possibly matching TRBD1 (6 bases). Germline V CDR1 and CDR2: SNHLY, FYNNEI. Trimming left V 4 bases short and J 4 bases short, with 13 bases between. This CDR3 region has 14 residues. The CDR3 DNA is TGTGCCAGCAGTGTTGGGACAAGCATCTATGGCTACACCTTC. Translated: CASSVGTSIYGYTF.

This clone showed up just a few times. The rearrangement links TRBV7-9 to TRBJ2-5; 8 bases fit TRBD2. The ends lost 1 base at V and 4 bases at J; junction bases unmatched: 8. The length of the CDR3 is 16 residues. The germline V gene has CDR1 SEHNR and CDR2 FQNEAQ (reference sequence). DNA for the CDR3: TGTGCCAGCAGCTTAGAGCGGGGGCTAAAAGGAGAGACCCAGTACTTC. This sequence encodes CASSLERGLKGETQYF.

Only a few counts were recorded for this clone. This sequence joins TRBV7-9 and TRBJ1-1, with D possibly matching TRBD1 (5 bases). The V end lost 5 bases, the J end lost 7 bases, and 8 bases lay between the germline ends. This CDR3 contains 11 residues. Germline V gene sequence: CDR1 SEHNR, CDR2 FQNEAQ (reference sequence). The CDR3 sequence: CASSPQDEAFF. DNA for the CDR3: TGTGCCAGCAGCCCACAGGATGAAGCTTTCTTT.

The rearrangement uses TRBV18 and TRBJ1-1; 8 bases fit TRBD1. The germline V gene encodes CDR1 KGHSH and CDR2 LQKENI. The CDR3 extends over 13 amino acids. With V trimmed by 3 bases and J by 5 bases, 2 bases remained unmatched. In DNA, the CDR3 is TGTGCCAGCTCACCGACAGGGGTAACTGAAGCTTTCTTT. Encoded protein: CASSPTGVTEAFF.

The chain carries TRBV5-6 and TRBJ1-1; unclear D gene. V was clipped by 0 bases and J by 6 bases, with 6 bases between them. Germline CDR1 is SGHDT and CDR2 is YYEEEE. The CDR3 consists of 12 residues. Written as DNA, the CDR3 is TGTGCCAGCAGCTTGGGGACTCCTGAAGCTTTCTTT. It yields the protein CASSLGTPEAFF.

The table lists this clone with a count of one. This rearrangement joins TRBV15 to TRBJ2-7; weak D call: TRBD2 (7 bases). The CDR3 has 16 amino acids. Trimming pared 0 bases from V and 3 bases from J, leaving 15 bases between. CDR1 is LNHNV and CDR2 is YYDKDF in the germline V gene (reference sequence). CDR3 nucleotides: TGTGCCACCAGCAGAGAGGGTGGGGGGGCCTTCTACGAGCAGTACTTC. This sequence encodes CATSREGGGAFYEQYF.

The CDR3: CATSRTSTENTEAFF. In DNA, the CDR3 is TGTGCCACCAGCAGGACCTCGACAGAGAACACTGAAGCTTTCTTT. The chain employs TRBV15 and TRBJ1-1; the D gene is possibly TRBD1 (5 bases). The CDR3 extends over 15 amino acids. Trimming removed 3 bases at V and 1 base at J, with 12 bases between. Germline assignment: CDR1 LNHNV and CDR2 YYDKDF (reference sequence).

The genes are TRBV6-5 and TRBJ2-1; D is unclear. CDR1 is MNHEY, CDR2 SVGAGI, per germline. Trimming pared 4 bases from V and 4 bases from J, leaving 5 bases between. The CDR3 consists of 12 residues. In DNA, the CDR3 is TGTGCCAGCAGTTCTGAGTACAATGAGCAGTTCTTC. This translates into CASSSEYNEQFF.

The chain combines TRBV12-5 with TRBJ1-1; the match to TRBD1 covers 7 bases. CDR3 length: 14 amino acids. CDR1 and CDR2 from the germline V gene are LGHNT and FRNRAP. With 4 bases clipped from V and 1 base from J, the junction kept 3 bases outside the gene matches. The CDR3 sequence: CASGSDRANTEAFF. The CDR3 DNA sequence: TGTGCTAGTGGTTCTGACAGGGCGAACACTGAAGCTTTCTTT.

DNA of the CDR3: TGTGCCTGGAGTGTTTCCCGGGTTCCTGCGGTGGAGACCCAGTACTTC. Its protein is CAWSVSRVPAVETQYF. The chain joins TRBV30 to TRBJ2-5, with unresolved D. CDR1 is GTSNPN, CDR2 SVGIG, per germline (reference sequence). V lost 0 bases and J lost 5, with 19 bases in between. The CDR3 runs to 16 residues.

This clone was found a few times. The chain employs TRBV6-5 and TRBJ1-1, with D maybe TRBD1 (6 bases). Germline values: CDR1 MNHEY, CDR2 SVGAGI. V dropped 0 bases and J dropped 1 base, with 9 bases sitting between them. The CDR3 covers 15 residues. CDR3 bases: TGTGCCAGCAGTTACTCCGGGGGGGCGAACACTGAAGCTTTCTTT. Its translation: CASSYSGGANTEAFF.

The chain links TRBV19 to TRBJ2-2; D is possibly TRBD1 (5 bases). Germline values: CDR1 LNHDA, CDR2 SQIVND (reference sequence). V was clipped by 5 bases and J by 9 bases, with 10 bases between them. The CDR3 runs to 12 residues. CDR3 amino acids: CASSHPGRELFF. The CDR3 DNA is TGTGCCAGTAGTCATCCAGGGAGGGAGCTGTTTTTT.

The CDR3 bases are TGCGCCAGCAGTGGGGGGGTCCAAGAGACCCAGTACTTC. Encoded protein: CASSGGVQETQYF. The chain links TRBV5-1 to TRBJ2-5; 7 bases agree with TRBD2. From germline, CDR1 is SGHRS and CDR2 YFSETQ. CDR3 size: 13 residues. J was trimmed by 1 base and V by 5 bases; bases with no gene match: 2.